A single sample is the source of the 18 T cell receptor beta chains below, sequenced in a study of shared clonotypes between healthy human individuals. Sequencing used immunoSEQ multiplex PCR; TCRdb keeps in-frame clones, though not all of them. This sample yields 400,000 to 500,000 clones, of which about 80% are seen a single time; less than 15% belongs to the top ten. The sample consisted of PBMCs. The receptors were gathered from a woman in her thirties or forties in good health. Some clones in this sample may be carry-over from other donors' samples.

The chain joins TRBV4-1 to TRBJ1-1, with D maybe TRBD1 (6 bases). The germline gives CDR1 MGHRA, CDR2 YSYEKL. Trimming removed 4 bases from V and 5 bases from J, with 23 bases in between. The CDR3 runs to 17 residues. The CDR3: CASSPGLSGGRGTEAFF. In nucleotides, the CDR3 is TGCGCCAGCAGCCCTGGTCTGTCCGGGGGGCGGGGTACTGAAGCTTTCTTT.

V usage is TRBV10-3 and J usage is TRBJ2-3, with 7 bases matching TRBD2. Germline CDR1 and CDR2: ENHRY and SYGVKD. The length of the CDR3 is 14 residues. J was trimmed by 5 bases and V by 4 bases; bases with no gene match: 6. The CDR3 nucleotides read TGTGCCATCAGTGGGGCGGGAGTTATAGATACGCAGTATTTT. Protein product: CAISGAGVIDTQYF.

The table lists this clone with a few counts. The rearrangement joins TRBV2 to TRBJ1-5; a weak D match, TRBD1 (5 bases). The V gene's germline CDR1 is SNHLY and CDR2 FYNNEI. The CDR3 covers 15 residues. Deletions cut 4 bases from V and 3 bases from J, with 13 bases between. The CDR3 DNA reads as TGTGCCAGCAGTGGGGGCCGGGCGTTCAATCAGCCCCAGCATTTT. Translating it yields CASSGGRAFNQPQHF.

This chain joins TRBV7-6 and TRBJ2-7; 7 positions agree with TRBD2. CDR3 length equals 16 residues. Germline-derived CDR1 and CDR2 are SGHVS and FNYEAQ. The V segment lost 5 bases and the J segment 4 bases; nucleotides outside the gene matches: 14. CDR3 in DNA: TGTGCCAGCAGCCCCCGGGGTGGGAGGGCCGATTACGAGCAGTACTTC. It encodes CASSPRGGRADYEQYF.

This clone has only a few counts. V gene TRBV4-1 combines with J gene TRBJ1-1; the match to TRBD1 covers 7 bases. The CDR3 totals 12 residues. Germline V gene lookup returns CDR1 MGHRA and CDR2 YSYEKL. V shed 2 bases, J shed 7 bases, and the junction held 1 base outside the gene matches. In nucleotides, the CDR3 is TGCGCCAGCAGCCAATACAGGGGTGAAGCTTTCTTT. The encoded protein is CASSQYRGEAFF.

The CDR3 reads CASSPQFSGALDTGELFF. As DNA, the CDR3 is TGTGCCAGCTCACCACAGTTTAGCGGGGCCCTGGACACCGGGGAGCTGTTTTTT. V gene TRBV18 combines with J gene TRBJ2-2; 8 bases match TRBD2. From germline, CDR1 is KGHSH and CDR2 LQKENI. The CDR3 runs 18 residues. With 1 base clipped from V and 3 bases from J, the junction kept 10 bases outside the gene matches.

The CDR3 bases are TGCGCCAGCAGCTCGGGGACAGGGCTGGAAAAACTGTTTTTT. Its protein is CASSSGTGLEKLFF. This chain connects TRBV5-1 to TRBJ1-4; TRBD1 matches 9 bases. Germline CDR1 and CDR2: SGHRS and YFSETQ. The CDR3 runs to 14 residues. V dropped 3 bases and J dropped 8; count of bases not matched to a gene: 5.

The chain combines TRBV19 with TRBJ1-5, with a tentative D call TRBD1 (5 bases). The V and J ends lost 11 bases and 5 bases respectively, with 22 bases between them. The CDR3 is 15 residues long. CDR1 is LNHDA and CDR2 is SQIVND in the germline V gene (reference sequence). The CDR3 spells CAGNEGISPYQPQHF. CDR3 DNA sequence: TGTGCCGGTAACGAGGGGATCTCCCCATATCAGCCCCAGCATTTT.

This chain links TRBV6-6 with TRBJ1-4; D ambiguous. Trimming stripped 5 bases from V and 0 bases from J, with 10 bases between. In germline, CDR1 is MNHNY, CDR2 SVGAGI (reference sequence). The CDR3 is 15 residues long. The CDR3 coding sequence is TGTGCCAGCAGTCCCCAGGCTGCAACTAATGAAAAACTGTTTTTT. This translates into CASSPQAATNEKLFF.

The chain employs TRBV19 and TRBJ2-2, with 9 bases fitting TRBD2. V gave up 3 bases and J gave up 2 bases; unmatched junction bases: 4. Germline values: CDR1 LNHDA, CDR2 SQIVND (reference sequence). The CDR3 runs 16 residues. The DNA for the CDR3 is TGTGCCAGTAGTATGGCTAGCGGGACCAACACCGGGGAGCTGTTTTTT. Amino acid sequence: CASSMASGTNTGELFF. Complete variable domain (other parts from reference TRBV19 and TRBJ2-2): DGGITQSPKYLFRKEGQNVTLSCEQNLNHDAMYWYRQDPGQGLRLIYYSQIVNDFQKGDIAEGYSVSREKKESFPLTVTSAQKNPTAFYLCASSMASGTNTGELFFGEGSRLTVL.

V is TRBV19 and J is TRBJ1-3; D remains unclear. Trimming pared 6 bases from V and 0 bases from J, leaving 18 bases between. CDR3 length: 17 residues. CDR1 and CDR2 (germline): LNHDA, SQIVND (reference sequence). Written as DNA, the CDR3 is TGTGCCAGTAGGAAGGCCCTGCAGGTCAGCTCTGGAAACACCATATATTTT. Amino acid sequence: CASRKALQVSSGNTIYF.

The count of this clone is one. This chain uses TRBV5-1 with TRBJ1-2, with TRBD1 matching over 9 bases. V shed 4 bases, J shed 4 bases, and the junction held 5 bases outside the gene matches. The CDR3 is made up of 14 amino acids. Germline CDR1 reads SGHRS; CDR2 reads YFSETQ. The CDR3 coding sequence is TGCGCCAGCAGCCCGGGACAGGGACCCTATGGCTACACCTTC. This gives the protein CASSPGQGPYGYTF.

With regard to this clone: This may arise from a read error, as a much more abundant clone is one base away. This chain uses TRBV18 with TRBJ2-5, with D uncertain. Germline V gene lookup returns CDR1 KGHSH and CDR2 LQKENI. The CDR3 runs to 12 residues. The CDR3 here is CASSPRQGTQYF. The CDR3 coding sequence is TGTGCCAGCTCACCACGACAAGGGACCCAGTACTTC.

This chain connects TRBV5-6 to TRBJ1-4, with D possibly being TRBD1 (6 bases). The CDR3 has 13 amino acids. Germline CDR1 reads SGHDT; CDR2 reads YYEEEE. V lost 4 bases to trimming and J lost 8 bases, with 12 bases between them. CDR3 in DNA: TGTGCCAGCAGCCTGGGAACAGGGGAAAAACTGTTTTTT. It specifies CASSLGTGEKLFF.

Regarding this clone: Germline is not matched at one junction end, which may reflect a read error. The chain carries TRBV7-2 and TRBJ2-7, with D hard to call. Germline lookup yields CDR1 SGHTA and CDR2 FQGNSA. The CDR3 is made up of 12 amino acids. The DNA of the CDR3 is TGTGCCAGCAGCTTGCCCTCGGAATCGACTTCCTTC. Amino acid sequence: CASSLPSESTSF.

V usage is TRBV10-3 and J usage is TRBJ2-3; D possibly corresponds to TRBD2 (5 bases). CDR1 is ENHRY and CDR2 is SYGVKD in the germline V gene. CDR3 size: 15 residues. V dropped 7 bases and J dropped 1 base, with 15 bases sitting between them. The CDR3 loop reads CAITPEGYGTDTQYF. The CDR3 DNA is TGTGCCATCACCCCCGAGGGTTATGGCACAGATACGCAGTATTTT.

CDR3 in amino acids: CASSALSGDYGYTF. The CDR3 DNA reads TGTGCCAGCAGCGCCCTATCAGGGGACTATGGCTACACCTTC. This chain joins TRBV9 and TRBJ1-2, with D perhaps TRBD1 (6 bases). V lost 3 bases and J lost 3, with 12 bases in between. Germline V gives CDR1 SGDLS, CDR2 YYNGEE. The CDR3 is 14 residues long.

V and J are TRBV30 and TRBJ2-2; no firm D call. V dropped 0 bases and J dropped 2 bases, with 1 base sitting between them. The germline gives CDR1 GTSNPN, CDR2 SVGIG (reference sequence). CDR3 size: 12 residues. DNA of the CDR3: TGTGCCTGGAGTGTTAACACCGGGGAGCTGTTTTTT. Translating it yields CAWSVNTGELFF.